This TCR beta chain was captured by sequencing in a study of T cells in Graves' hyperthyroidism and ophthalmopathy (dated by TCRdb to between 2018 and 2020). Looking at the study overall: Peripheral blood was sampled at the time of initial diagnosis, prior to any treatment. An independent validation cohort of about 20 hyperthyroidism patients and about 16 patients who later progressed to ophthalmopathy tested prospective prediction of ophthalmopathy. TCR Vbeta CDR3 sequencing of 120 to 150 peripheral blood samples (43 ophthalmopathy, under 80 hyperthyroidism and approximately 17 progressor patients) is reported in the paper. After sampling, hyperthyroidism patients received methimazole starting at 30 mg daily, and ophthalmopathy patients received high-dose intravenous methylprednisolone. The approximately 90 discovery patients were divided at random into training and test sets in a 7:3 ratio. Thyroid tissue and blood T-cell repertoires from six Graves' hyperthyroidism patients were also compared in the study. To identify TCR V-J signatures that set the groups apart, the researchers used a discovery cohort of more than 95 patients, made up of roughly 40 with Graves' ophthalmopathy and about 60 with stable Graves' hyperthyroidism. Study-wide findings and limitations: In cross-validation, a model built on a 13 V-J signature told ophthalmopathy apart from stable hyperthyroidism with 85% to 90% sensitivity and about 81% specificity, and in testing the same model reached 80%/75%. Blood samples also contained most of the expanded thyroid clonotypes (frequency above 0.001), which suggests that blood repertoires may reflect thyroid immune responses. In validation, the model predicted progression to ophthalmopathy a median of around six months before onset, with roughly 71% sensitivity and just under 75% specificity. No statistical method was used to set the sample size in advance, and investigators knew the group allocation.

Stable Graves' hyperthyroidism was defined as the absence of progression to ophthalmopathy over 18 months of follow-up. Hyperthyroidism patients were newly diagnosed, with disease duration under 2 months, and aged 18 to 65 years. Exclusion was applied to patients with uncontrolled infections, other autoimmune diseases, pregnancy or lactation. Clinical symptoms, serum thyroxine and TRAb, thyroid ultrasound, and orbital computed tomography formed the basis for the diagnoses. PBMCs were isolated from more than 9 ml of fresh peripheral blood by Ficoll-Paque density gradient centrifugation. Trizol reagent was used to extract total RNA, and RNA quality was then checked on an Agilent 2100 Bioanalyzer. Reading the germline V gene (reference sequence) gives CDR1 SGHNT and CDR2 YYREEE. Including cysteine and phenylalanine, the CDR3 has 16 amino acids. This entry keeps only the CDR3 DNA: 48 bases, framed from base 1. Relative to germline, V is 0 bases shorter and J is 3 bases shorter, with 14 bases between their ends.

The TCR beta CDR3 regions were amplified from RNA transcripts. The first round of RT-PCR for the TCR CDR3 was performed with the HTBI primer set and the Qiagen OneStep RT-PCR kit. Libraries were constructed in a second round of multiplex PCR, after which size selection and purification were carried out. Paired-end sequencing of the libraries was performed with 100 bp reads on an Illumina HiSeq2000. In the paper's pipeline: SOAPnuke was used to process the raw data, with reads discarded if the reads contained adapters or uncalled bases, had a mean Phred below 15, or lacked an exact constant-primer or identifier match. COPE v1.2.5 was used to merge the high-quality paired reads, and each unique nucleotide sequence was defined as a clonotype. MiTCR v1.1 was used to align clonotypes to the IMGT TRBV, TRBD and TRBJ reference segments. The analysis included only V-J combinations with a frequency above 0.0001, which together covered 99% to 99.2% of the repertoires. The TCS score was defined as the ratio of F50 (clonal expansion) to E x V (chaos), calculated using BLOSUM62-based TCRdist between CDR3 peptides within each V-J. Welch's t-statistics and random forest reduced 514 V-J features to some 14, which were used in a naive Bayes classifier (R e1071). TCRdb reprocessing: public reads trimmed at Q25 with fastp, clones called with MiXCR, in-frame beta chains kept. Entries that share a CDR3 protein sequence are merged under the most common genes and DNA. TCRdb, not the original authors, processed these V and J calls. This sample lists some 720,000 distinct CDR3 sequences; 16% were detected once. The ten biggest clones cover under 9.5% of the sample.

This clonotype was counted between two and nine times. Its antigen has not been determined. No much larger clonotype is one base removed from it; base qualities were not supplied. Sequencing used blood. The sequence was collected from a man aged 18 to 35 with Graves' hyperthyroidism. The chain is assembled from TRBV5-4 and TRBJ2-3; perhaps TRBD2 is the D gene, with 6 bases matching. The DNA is TGTGCCAGCAGCTTGGGCGGGGCCTCCCGTACAGATACGCAGTATTTT. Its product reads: CASSLGGASRTDTQYF.